This TCR beta chain was recorded in a study of regulatory T cells in long-lasting Graves disease. Time point denoted: persistent/refractory GD, antithyroid drugs over 5 years with positive TRAb. Construction of the TCR library relied on RNA isolated from PBMCs. Around 9.1 milliliters of peripheral blood were drawn into EDTA tubes. This clonotype was recorded a few times. Both iRepertoire HTBI primers and Arm-PCR of CDR3 regions were used to build the TCR beta libraries. TCRdb reprocessed the multiplex PCR reads with MiXCR, giving one entry per CDR3 protein. The table records roughly 700,000 distinct CDR3 sequences, roughly 30% of them present only once. There are 14 residues in the CDR3. V lost 6 bases and J 0 bases, leaving 11 bases between the germline ends. The germline gives CDR1 LNHNV, CDR2 YYDKDF (reference sequence).

The sample in question was peripheral blood mononuclear cells (PBMCs), obtained when the disease was refractory, from a patient treated with antithyroid drugs. The receptor's source is a female donor with Graves disease. The chain couples TRBV15 to TRBJ1-1, with a weak D call TRBD1 (6 bases). As DNA, the CDR3 is TGTGCCACCAGTTCGGACAGCATGAACACTGAAGCTTTCTTT. Translating gives CATSSDSMNTEAFF.